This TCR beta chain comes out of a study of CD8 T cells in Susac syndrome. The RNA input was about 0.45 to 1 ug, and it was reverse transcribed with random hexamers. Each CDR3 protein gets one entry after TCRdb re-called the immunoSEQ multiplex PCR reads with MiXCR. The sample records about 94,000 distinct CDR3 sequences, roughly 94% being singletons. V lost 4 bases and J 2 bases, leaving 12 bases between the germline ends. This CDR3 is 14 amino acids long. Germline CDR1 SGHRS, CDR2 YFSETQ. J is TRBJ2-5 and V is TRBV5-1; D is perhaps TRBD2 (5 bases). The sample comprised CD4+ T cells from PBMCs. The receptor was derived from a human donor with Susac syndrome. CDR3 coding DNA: TGCGCCAGCAGCGGAGGAGTGAGGCAAGAGACCCAGTACTTC. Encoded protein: CASSGGVRQETQYF.